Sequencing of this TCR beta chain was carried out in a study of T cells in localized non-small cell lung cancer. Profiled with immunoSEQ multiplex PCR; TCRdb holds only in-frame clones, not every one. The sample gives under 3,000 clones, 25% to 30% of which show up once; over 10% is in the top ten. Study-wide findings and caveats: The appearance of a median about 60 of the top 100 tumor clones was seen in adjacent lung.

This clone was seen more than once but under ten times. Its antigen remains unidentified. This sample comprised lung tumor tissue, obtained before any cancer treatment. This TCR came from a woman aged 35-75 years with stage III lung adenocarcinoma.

The CDR3: CASSSTPGVRGDGYTF. In DNA form, the CDR3 reads TGTGCCAGCAGCAGTACCCCCGGGGTAAGGGGGGATGGCTACACCTTC. The chain has TRBV9 and TRBJ1-2, with TRBD1 as a possible D gene (6 bases). V gave up 4 bases and J gave up 6 bases, with 22 bases separating them. CDR1 is SGDLS, CDR2 YYNGEE, per germline. This CDR3 spans 16 amino acids. Using reference TRBV9 and TRBJ1-2 for the parts outside the CDR3, the full variable domain is DSGVTQTPKHLITATGQRVTLRCSPRSGDLSVYWYQQSLDQGLQFLIQYYNGEERAKGNILERFSAQQFPDLHSELNLSSLELGDSALYFCASSSTPGVRGDGYTFGSGTRLTVV.